This record covers a single T cell receptor beta chain. What it binds is unknown. immunoSEQ v3.0 was run at survey level. Sequencing was performed with immunoSEQ multiplex PCR; in TCRdb, only in-frame clones are kept and a portion is missing. The sample includes tens of thousands of clones, approximately 83% of them seen just once. This entry comes from a study of long-term antiretroviral therapy in people with HIV. Study-wide results and caveats: On ART adherence, viral resistance or therapy changes, no data were available. Clonal expansions arising prior to ART prevailed in the repertoire at every time point. Narrower CDR3 length ranges marked HIV repertoires relative to controls.

CDR3 length: 16 residues. V lost 10 bases and J lost 13, with 32 bases in between. Per the germline V gene, CDR1 is WNHNN and CDR2 is SYGVQD (reference sequence). This clonotype was sampled from a woman between 35 and 50 years old with HIV. This rearrangement joins TRBV10-1 to TRBJ2-1, with D possibly being TRBD1 or TRBD2 (5 bases each). The sequenced sample was unsorted PBMCs, obtained 1.2 years after starting antiretroviral therapy. The CDR3 DNA reads TGCGCCATCTACGCGTCCACGGGACCATCATCCCGGGGCCAGTTCTTC. Protein: CAIYASTGPSSRGQFF.